A single sample is the source of the 22 T cell receptor beta chains below, sequenced in a study of cytomegalovirus exposure and HLA in healthy donors. In the PCR, 60 Vbeta and 13 Jbeta primers were used. Some clones are missing from TCRdb's copy, which holds only in-frame ones; the method was immunoSEQ multiplex PCR. The sample contains around 210,000 clones, roughly 80% of which appear only once. Sequencing was carried out using PBMCs. The receptor set was obtained from a woman aged 40 to 55 in good health and CMV-seronegative.

The rearrangement uses TRBV6-6 and TRBJ2-7; tentatively, D is TRBD2 (5 bases). The V and J ends lost 7 bases and 1 base respectively, with 11 bases between them. From germline, CDR1 is MNHNY and CDR2 SVGAGI (reference sequence). The CDR3 contains 13 residues. For the CDR3, the DNA is TGTGCCAGCACCGCCTGGGAGTCCTACGAGCAGTACTTC. Translated: CASTAWESYEQYF.

Worth noting for this clone: One end of the junction fails to match germline, which may point to a read error. The chain has TRBV5-6 and TRBJ1-6, with D possibly matching TRBD1 (6 bases). The CDR3 totals 14 residues. CDR1 is SGHDT, CDR2 YYEEEE, per germline. CDR3 sequence: CASSPGGYSSPLHF. The CDR3 coding sequence is TGTGCCAGCAGCCCTGGGGGCTATAGTTCACCCCTCCACTTT.

The gene calls are TRBV28 and TRBJ2-4; 11 bases agree with TRBD2. Germline V gives CDR1 MDHEN, CDR2 SYDVKM. J gave up 6 bases and V 3 bases, and 7 bases lay outside the gene matches. The CDR3 is 16 residues long. CDR3: CASSFSIAGGGNIQYF. The CDR3 DNA is TGTGCCAGCAGTTTCTCTATAGCGGGAGGGGGAAACATTCAGTACTTC.

V is TRBV14 and J is TRBJ2-3; 7 nucleotides match TRBD2. Trimming at V came to 4 bases and at J to 1 base, leaving 5 bases not matched to a gene. The CDR3 contains 15 residues. In germline, CDR1 is SGHDN, CDR2 FVKESK. CDR3 DNA: TGTGCCAGCAGCCGGGGGGGAGTTGGCACAGATACGCAGTATTTT. As protein: CASSRGGVGTDTQYF. The complete variable domain, with remaining parts taken from reference TRBV14 and TRBJ2-3, reads EAGVTQFPSHSVIEKGQTVTLRCDPISGHDNLYWYRRVMGKEIKFLLHFVKESKQDESGMPNNRFLAERTGGTYSTLKVQPAELEDSGVYFCASSRGGVGTDTQYFGPGTRLTVL.

CDR3 in DNA: TGTGCCAGCAGTTTGCTCCCCCTTACAGGACGCAAAAGTGCTGGCTACACCTTC. It is translated as CASSLLPLTGRKSAGYTF. The rearrangement uses TRBV28 and TRBJ1-2; D may be TRBD1 (5 bases). Germline lookup yields CDR1 MDHEN and CDR2 SYDVKM. This CDR3 is 18 amino acids long. Between the trimmed V and J ends, which lost 3 bases and 7 bases, there was a span of 27 bases.

This chain uses TRBV27 with TRBJ2-1; 10 nucleotides match TRBD1. The ends lost 5 bases at V and 5 bases at J; junction bases unmatched: 0. Germline V gives CDR1 MNHEY, CDR2 SMNVEV (reference sequence). The CDR3 has 13 residues. The CDR3 region has the DNA TGTGCCAGCAGTGGGACAGGGGACAATGAGCAGTTCTTC. This codes for CASSGTGDNEQFF.

About this clone itself: The germline gene is not matched at one end of the junction; a read error may be the cause. J is TRBJ2-7 and V is TRBV7-9, with a tentative D call TRBD1 (5 bases). Germline V CDR1 and CDR2: SEHNR, FQNEAQ (reference sequence). The CDR3 is 16 amino acids. The CDR3 DNA follows: TGTTCCAGCAGTCCTGACAGCGCGAACATTCCCTACGAGCAGTACTTC. Its protein is CSSSPDSANIPYEQYF.

The chain carries TRBV7-6 and TRBJ1-1; TRBD1 is a possible D gene (5 bases). The CDR3 consists of 11 residues. Germline CDR1 and CDR2: SGHVS and FNYEAQ. Trimming pared 3 bases from V and 7 bases from J, leaving 6 bases between. The CDR3 DNA sequence: TGTGCCAGCAGCTTGGGACTTGAAGCTTTCTTT. This encodes CASSLGLEAFF.

The chain combines TRBV6-4 with TRBJ2-1; D is perhaps TRBD1 (6 bases). CDR1 is MRHNA and CDR2 is SNTAGT in the germline V gene. V was pared by 0 bases and J by 1 base, with 7 bases between. The CDR3 is made up of 15 amino acids. The CDR3: CASSDSRGSYNEQFF. DNA of the CDR3: TGTGCCAGCAGTGACTCCAGGGGATCCTACAATGAGCAGTTCTTC.

This chain uses TRBV6-6 with TRBJ1-4; D not resolved. The ends were cut back, 5 bases at V and 7 bases at J, with 5 bases in the middle. Germline CDR1 MNHNY, CDR2 SVGAGI (reference sequence). The CDR3 spans 11 residues. The CDR3 nucleotides read TGTGCCAGCAGTCCTAGTGAAAAACTGTTTTTT. Its protein product is CASSPSEKLFF.

The rearrangement links TRBV19 to TRBJ1-2; possible D gene TRBD1, 5 bases. V was pared by 4 bases and J by 4 bases, with 13 bases between. This CDR3 comprises 14 residues. Germline V gives CDR1 LNHDA, CDR2 SQIVND (reference sequence). CDR3 in amino acids: CASSTARRGYGYTF. The CDR3, as DNA: TGTGCCAGTAGTACGGCCCGAAGGGGCTATGGCTACACCTTC.

This rearrangement joins TRBV28 to TRBJ2-2, with TRBD2 matching 9 bases. Trimming took 6 bases from V and 6 from J; bases not matched to a gene: 5. The CDR3 runs 14 residues. The germline CDR1 and CDR2 sequences are MDHEN and SYDVKM. CDR3 region: CASRGGTSPGELFF. The CDR3 DNA sequence: TGTGCCAGCAGGGGGGGGACTAGCCCCGGGGAGCTGTTTTTT.

The chain carries TRBV5-1 and TRBJ2-1; the D gene is possibly TRBD1 (6 bases). Trimming removed 0 bases at V and 1 base at J, with 8 bases between. CDR1 is SGHRS, CDR2 YFSETQ, per germline. The CDR3 length is 15 residues. CDR3 sequence: CASSLDDRSYNEQFF. The CDR3 DNA follows: TGCGCCAGCAGCTTGGATGACAGGTCCTACAATGAGCAGTTCTTC.

The rearrangement joins TRBV27 to TRBJ1-5; 8 bases align to TRBD1. Per germline, CDR1 MNHEY and CDR2 SMNVEV (reference sequence). The V and J ends lost 4 bases and 7 bases, in that order; junction bases with no gene match: 12. The CDR3 consists of 16 residues. CDR3 sequence: CASSSRGRPTRQPQHF. The DNA of the CDR3 is TGTGCCAGCAGTTCCAGGGGGCGGCCGACGAGACAGCCCCAGCATTTT.

The genes are TRBV7-8 and TRBJ2-1, with 8 nucleotides matching TRBD2. CDR1 is SGHVS, CDR2 FQNEAQ, per germline. The CDR3 runs 16 residues. Trimming took 5 bases from V and 4 from J; bases not matched to a gene: 10. This CDR3 reads CASSPGLASAYNEQFF. For the CDR3, the DNA is TGTGCCAGCAGCCCAGGACTAGCCTCCGCGTACAATGAGCAGTTCTTC.

The chain couples TRBV5-1 to TRBJ1-2; 7 bases match TRBD1. The V gene end was trimmed by 3 bases and the J gene end by 4 bases; junction bases not matched to a gene: 6. Germline V lookup: CDR1 SGHRS, CDR2 YFSETQ. The CDR3 is made up of 14 amino acids. The CDR3 nucleotides are TGCGCCAGCAGCTCGACAGGGAAGGGCTATGGCTACACCTTC. Its translation: CASSSTGKGYGYTF.

The chain has TRBV19 and TRBJ2-7, with a possible D match to TRBD2 (6 bases). The germline V gene encodes CDR1 LNHDA and CDR2 SQIVND (reference sequence). The CDR3 runs 15 residues. V shed 5 bases and J shed 4 bases, with 18 bases lying between them. In DNA, the CDR3 is TGTGCCAGTAGTCCCGAGGTGGGAGGAACTTACGAGCAGTACTTC. It is translated as CASSPEVGGTYEQYF.

This chain links TRBV5-4 with TRBJ2-1; TRBD1 matches 8 bases. The junction had 7 bases not matched to a gene; V was cut back by 2 bases and J by 6 bases. The CDR3 sequence is 15 residues long. The germline CDR1 and CDR2 sequences are SGHNT and YYREEE (reference sequence). The CDR3: CASSFRGPLGNEQFF. The CDR3 coding sequence is TGTGCCAGCAGCTTCAGGGGGCCCCTAGGCAATGAGCAGTTCTTC.

The rearrangement uses TRBV19 and TRBJ2-2, with D tentatively TRBD2 (5 bases). The CDR3 has 17 amino acids. V was pared by 4 bases and J by 0 bases, with 15 bases between. Germline CDR1 LNHDA, CDR2 SQIVND (reference sequence). CDR3 sequence reads: CASSTGLTSANTGELFF. CDR3 bases: TGTGCCAGTAGTACAGGACTGACAAGCGCGAACACCGGGGAGCTGTTTTTT. The full variable domain, its missing parts supplied by reference TRBV19 and TRBJ2-2, is DGGITQSPKYLFRKEGQNVTLSCEQNLNHDAMYWYRQDPGQGLRLIYYSQIVNDFQKGDIAEGYSVSREKKESFPLTVTSAQKNPTAFYLCASSTGLTSANTGELFFGEGSRLTVL.

This sequence joins TRBV5-5 and TRBJ1-2; D call uncertain. There are 14 residues in the CDR3. Between the trimmed V and J ends, which lost 0 bases and 1 base, there was a span of 7 bases. Looked up from germline, CDR1 is SGHKS and CDR2 is YYEKEE (reference sequence). The CDR3 region is CASSLVAGNYGYTF. CDR3 coding DNA: TGTGCCAGCAGCTTGGTGGCGGGTAACTATGGCTACACCTTC.

J is TRBJ2-5 and V is TRBV12-5; TRBD1 matches at 9 bases. V was clipped by 6 bases and J by 5 bases; unmatched bases: 4. Germline V lookup: CDR1 LGHNT, CDR2 FRNRAP. The CDR3 is made up of 13 amino acids. The CDR3 loop is CASGQGAHETQYF. CDR3 DNA sequence: TGTGCTAGTGGACAGGGGGCCCACGAGACCCAGTACTTC.

The rearrangement uses TRBV2 and TRBJ2-7; 8 nucleotides agree with TRBD2. Germline V gene lookup returns CDR1 SNHLY and CDR2 FYNNEI. CDR3 length: 15 residues. With 6 bases clipped from V and 0 bases from J, the junction kept 7 bases outside the gene matches. This chain's CDR3 is CASRRLSGNSYEQYF. The CDR3 bases are TGTGCCAGCAGACGCCTTAGCGGGAACTCCTACGAGCAGTACTTC. The variable domain in full, with the rest retrieved from reference TRBV2 and TRBJ2-7, is EPEVTQTPSHQVTQMGQEVILRCVPISNHLYFYWYRQILGQKVEFLVSFYNNEISEKSEIFDDQFSVERPDGSNFTLKIRSTKLEDSAMYFCASRRLSGNSYEQYFGPGTRLTVT.